The T cell receptor beta chain described here comes from a study of blood T cell repertoires in COVID-19. Looking at the study overall: Acute-phase and convalescent COVID-19 samples originated in the United States, Italy and Spain.

Germline V gene data show CDR1 as LNHDA and CDR2 as SQIVND (reference sequence). V gave up 5 bases and J gave up 2 bases; unmatched junction bases: 16. The CDR3 length is 20 residues. The Seattle patients joined while their infection was active and were tracked longitudinally afterward. In the study's own analysis: Estimation of nucleated cell counts relied on the amplification of reference gene primers. Some clones are missing from TCRdb's copy, which holds only in-frame ones; the method was immunoSEQ multiplex PCR. D and trimming were read from the DNA, whereas the V and J calls and clone size are those reported in that table. Of almost 200,000 clones listed, 70% to 90% are singletons.

Sequencing was done on a sample of peripheral blood. The rearrangement links TRBV19 to TRBJ1-5; 12 nucleotides match TRBD1. The clonotype was recovered from a man in his sixties with COVID-19, enrolled during active disease. This CDR3 is CASSVRRMGQGAAGNQPQHF. CDR3 DNA sequence: TGTGCCAGTAGTGTCCGGCGTATGGGACAGGGGGCCGCGGGCAATCAGCCCCAGCATTTT.